The 25 T cell receptor beta chains reported below all come from one sample, sequenced in a study of cytomegalovirus exposure and HLA in healthy donors. The PCR had 60 Vbeta and 13 Jbeta primers. The table came from immunoSEQ multiplex PCR; TCRdb's copy has only in-frame clones and leaves some out. The sample lists more than 30,000 clones, about 67% occurring once. The sequenced material came from PBMCs. The origin of the receptors is a man in his forties in good health and CMV-seropositive.

The rearrangement uses TRBV25-1 and TRBJ2-2; D is unresolved. The V gene's germline CDR1 is MGHDK and CDR2 SYGVNS. This CDR3 has 13 amino acids. V lost 4 bases, J lost 1 base, and 4 bases lay in between. The CDR3 DNA follows: TGTGCCAGCAGTGGGAGGAACACCGGGGAGCTGTTTTTT. Translation: CASSGRNTGELFF. Complete variable domain (other parts from reference TRBV25-1 and TRBJ2-2): EADIYQTPRYLVIGTGKKITLECSQTMGHDKMYWYQQDPGMELHLIHYSYGVNSTEKGDLSSESTVSRIRTEHFPLTLESARPSHTSQYLCASSGRNTGELFFGEGSRLTVL.

The V call is TRBV6-4, the J call TRBJ2-3; 9 positions match TRBD2. The junction had 0 bases not matched to a gene; V was cut back by 4 bases and J by 1 base. The V gene's germline CDR1 is MRHNA and CDR2 SNTAGT. CDR3 length equals 14 residues. The CDR3 DNA sequence: TGTGCCAGCAGTGCTAGCGGGGGCACAGATACGCAGTATTTT. Amino acids: CASSASGGTDTQYF.

This clone is a singleton in its sample. The gene calls are TRBV5-1 and TRBJ2-5; 8 nucleotides agree with TRBD1. Germline V gene sequence: CDR1 SGHRS, CDR2 YFSETQ. This CDR3 contains 15 residues. V lost 6 bases and J lost 1; bases outside the gene matches: 8. Written as DNA, the CDR3 is TGCGCCAGCACTTTGACAGGGGCCCCCCAAGAGACCCAGTACTTC. Protein: CASTLTGAPQETQYF.

In this sample, this clone turned up once. The chain recombines TRBV6-6 with TRBJ2-5; D is unresolved. The J call may not be correct, given that the DNA end is closer to TRBJ2-7. Germline CDR1 is MNHNY and CDR2 is SVGAGI (reference sequence). There are 13 residues in the CDR3. CDR3 DNA: TGTGCCAGCAGCCCACAGTGGTCCTACGAGCAGTACTTC. Its protein product is CASSPQWSYEQYF.

The chain joins TRBV6-5 to TRBJ1-5; the D gene is possibly TRBD1 (6 bases). CDR3 length: 14 residues. V lost 4 bases and J lost 5, with 12 bases in between. The germline CDR1 and CDR2 sequences are MNHEY and SVGAGI. The CDR3: CASSSDSPHQPQHF. CDR3 nucleotide sequence: TGTGCCAGCAGTTCGGACAGCCCTCATCAGCCCCAGCATTTT.

V is TRBV7-2 and J is TRBJ2-2; 12 bases map to TRBD2. Germline V gene data show CDR1 as SGHTA and CDR2 as FQGNSA. J lost 0 bases, V lost 7 bases, and 9 bases had no gene match. This CDR3 contains 18 residues. For the CDR3, the DNA is TGTGCCAGCACTCCCCGGACTAGCGGGGAGACGAACACCGGGGAGCTGTTTTTT. It yields the protein CASTPRTSGETNTGELFF.

This rearrangement joins TRBV7-2 to TRBJ1-3; D remains ambiguous. This CDR3 contains 15 residues. Deletions cut 1 base from V and 0 bases from J, with 7 bases between. Germline loops: CDR1 SGHTA, CDR2 FQGNSA. CDR3 protein: CASSLDITSGNTIYF. As DNA, the CDR3 is TGTGCCAGCAGCTTAGACATAACCTCTGGAAACACCATATATTTT.

The gene calls are TRBV1 and TRBJ1-2; TRBD1 is taken as the D call from the table, unchecked against the DNA. TRBV1 is an annotated pseudogene. The CDR3 has 15 residues. CDR3 loop: CTSSQDPQGLGGYTF. Written as DNA, the CDR3 is TGCACCAGCAGCCAAGACCCACAGGGCCTTGGAGGCTACACCTTC.

This chain uses TRBV6-5 with TRBJ1-4, with D possibly being TRBD1 (5 bases). This CDR3 comprises 15 residues. From germline, CDR1 is MNHEY and CDR2 SVGAGI. Trimming stripped 2 bases from V and 5 bases from J, with 12 bases between. CDR3 bases: TGTGCCAGCAGTTACCGAGGCGGGGCGAATGAAAAACTGTTTTTT. As protein: CASSYRGGANEKLFF.

This chain joins TRBV4-2 and TRBJ1-1; D is undetermined. V was pared by 1 base and J by 4 bases, with 16 bases between. Germline CDR1 and CDR2: LGHNA and YNFKEQ. This CDR3 contains 16 residues. CDR3 nucleotides: TGTGCCAGCAGCCAAGTTCAATTCGGGTTGAGCACTGAAGCTTTCTTT. Its translation: CASSQVQFGLSTEAFF.

This clone was counted a single time. This chain uses TRBV7-9 with TRBJ2-2; 8 positions agree with TRBD1. Per germline, CDR1 SEHNR and CDR2 FQNEAQ (reference sequence). CDR3 length equals 15 residues. Losses at the gene ends were 5 bases for V and 2 bases for J; bases not matched to a gene: 4. CDR3 DNA: TGTGCCAGCAGCCTCGGGACAGGAAACACCGGGGAGCTGTTTTTT. Its protein is CASSLGTGNTGELFF.

The chain links TRBV6-1 to TRBJ2-1; maybe TRBD2 (7 bases). The V end was cut by 2 bases, the J end by 3 bases, with 17 bases between. The V gene's germline CDR1 is MNHNS and CDR2 SASEGT. CDR3 length: 17 amino acids. This CDR3 reads CASSERGSGGNYNEQFF. The CDR3, as DNA: TGTGCCAGCAGTGAAAGGGGTTCGGGGGGCAACTACAATGAGCAGTTCTTC.

The chain uses TRBV7-9 and TRBJ1-3; perhaps TRBD1 as D (5 bases). Trimming pared 6 bases from V and 0 bases from J, leaving 9 bases between. This CDR3 comprises 14 residues. Germline CDR1 and CDR2: SEHNR and FQNEAQ (reference sequence). The CDR3 reads CASRPTGSGNTIYF. As DNA, the CDR3 is TGTGCCAGCAGGCCCACAGGCTCTGGAAACACCATATATTTT.

The chain links TRBV2 to TRBJ2-1; D unresolved. Germline assignment: CDR1 SNHLY and CDR2 FYNNEI. The CDR3 covers 13 residues. Trimming shortened V by 4 bases and J by 1 base, and 5 bases separated the two germline ends. The CDR3 loop reads CASSAESYNEQFF. The CDR3 DNA follows: TGTGCCAGCAGTGCGGAGTCCTACAATGAGCAGTTCTTC.

This clone was detected a few times. The chain recombines TRBV18 with TRBJ2-3, with TRBD2 identical over 7 bases. Germline CDR1 and CDR2: KGHSH and LQKENI. The CDR3 is 14 amino acids. Germline trimming cut 6 bases from V and 2 bases from J; bases unmatched to any gene: 5. This CDR3 reads CASSLGGTTDTQYF. The DNA of the CDR3 is TGTGCCAGCTCCTTGGGGGGGACCACAGATACGCAGTATTTT.

The gene calls are TRBV5-1 and TRBJ2-3; 8 bases match TRBD2. The CDR3 spans 15 residues. Germline CDR1 reads SGHRS; CDR2 reads YFSETQ. J was trimmed by 4 bases and V by 3 bases; bases with no gene match: 7. The CDR3 nucleotides are TGCGCCAGCAGCTCGGGACTAGGAAGGGCAGATACGCAGTATTTT. Translation: CASSSGLGRADTQYF.

This rearrangement joins TRBV6-1 to TRBJ1-1; tentatively, D is TRBD1 (5 bases). Germline loops: CDR1 MNHNS, CDR2 SASEGT. CDR3 size: 12 residues. V was cut by 3 bases and J by 6 bases, with 8 bases left in between. The CDR3 DNA is TGTGCCAGCAGTGATTGGGGGGCTGAAGCTTTCTTT. As protein: CASSDWGAEAFF.

V is TRBV11-2 and J is TRBJ2-1; TRBD1 matches at 7 bases. The CDR3 contains 13 residues. V was clipped by 2 bases and J by 6 bases; unmatched bases: 1. Per the germline V gene, CDR1 is SGHAT and CDR2 is FQNNGV. CDR3 protein: CASSLNRGNEQFF. The CDR3, as DNA: TGTGCCAGCAGCTTAAACAGGGGCAATGAGCAGTTCTTC.

V and J are TRBV28 and TRBJ2-5; 11 bases are shared with TRBD1. In germline, CDR1 is MDHEN, CDR2 SYDVKM. The CDR3 contains 16 residues. With V trimmed by 8 bases and J by 2 bases, 10 bases remained unmatched. CDR3: CASRRTGTGGQETQYF. Here the CDR3 DNA reads TGTGCCAGCCGTAGGACCGGGACAGGGGGGCAAGAGACCCAGTACTTC.

The chain is built from TRBV10-3 and TRBJ2-7; TRBD2 matches at 8 bases. The CDR3 extends over 12 amino acids. Germline V gene lookup returns CDR1 ENHRY and CDR2 SYGVKD. V shed 8 bases and J 3 bases; nucleotides not matched to a gene: 3. This CDR3 reads CAIRGGVYEQYF. The CDR3 region has the DNA TGTGCCATCCGGGGGGGAGTCTACGAGCAGTACTTC.

The chain links TRBV7-8 to TRBJ1-2; 12 bases match TRBD1. The CDR3 is made up of 17 amino acids. Germline values: CDR1 SGHVS, CDR2 FQNEAQ. Trimming removed 0 bases from V and 13 bases from J; junction bases left unmatched: 15. As DNA, the CDR3 is TGTGCCAGCAGCTTAGCGTCCGGGACAGGGGGCATAGTTAGTGGCACCTTC. Protein: CASSLASGTGGIVSGTF. The variable domain in full, with the rest retrieved from reference TRBV7-8 and TRBJ1-2, is GAGVSQSPRYKVAKRGQDVALRCDPISGHVSLFWYQQALGQGPEFLTYFQNEAQLDKSGLPSDRFFAERPEGSVSTLKIQRTQQEDSAVYLCASSLASGTGGIVSGTFGSGTRLTVV.

The chain is built from TRBV18 and TRBJ2-7, with D possibly TRBD2 on 6 matching bases. The CDR3 totals 16 residues. Per the germline V gene, CDR1 is KGHSH and CDR2 is LQKENI. V was pared by 3 bases and J by 2 bases, with 17 bases between. This CDR3 is CASSPTSGVNTYEQYF. For the CDR3, the DNA is TGTGCCAGCTCACCCACGTCGGGGGTGAATACCTACGAGCAGTACTTC.

The chain recombines TRBV11-3 with TRBJ1-1; a weak D match, TRBD1 (5 bases). Looked up from germline, CDR1 is SGHNT and CDR2 is YENEEA. V shed 0 bases and J shed 7 bases, with 12 bases lying between them. The CDR3 has 14 residues. CDR3 in DNA: TGTGCCAGCAGCTTAGATGTGGGGCAGGGTGAAGCTTTCTTT. Protein product: CASSLDVGQGEAFF.

J is TRBJ1-5 and V is TRBV27; the D is unclear. CDR3 size: 14 residues. CDR1 is MNHEY and CDR2 is SMNVEV in the germline V gene (reference sequence). V was clipped by 5 bases and J by 5 bases, with 13 bases between them. The CDR3 is CASSPLRTDQPQHF. DNA for the CDR3: TGTGCCAGCAGTCCACTCAGGACTGATCAGCCCCAGCATTTT.

This chain links TRBV25-1 with TRBJ1-2; D is unresolved. CDR1 and CDR2 (germline): MGHDK, SYGVNS. V lost 8 bases to trimming and J lost 6 bases, with 25 bases between them. The CDR3 totals 16 residues. The CDR3 DNA reads as TGTGCCAGCGCCGCTTATGGAGGAAACTGGGTGAATGGCTACACCTTC. Translation gives CASAAYGGNWVNGYTF.